These 26 T cell receptor beta chains were sequenced from one sample in a study of blood T cells in healthy people across ages. A second 7 to 11 cycle PCR used barcoded and J-beta primers. TCRdb fed the 5' RACE reads into MiXCR, producing one record per CDR3 protein. The table records hundreds of thousands of distinct CDR3 sequences, 25% to 30% of them present only once. Sample: blood. The receptors shown here come from a woman aged 80 or over in good health.

As for this clonotype: This could be a read error, since a much larger clone is one nucleotide away. The genes are TRBV9 and TRBJ1-2; D is unresolved. The CDR3 has 14 residues. Germline V lookup: CDR1 SGDLS, CDR2 YYNGEE. The chain's CDR3 is CAGSVALDYYGYTF. For the CDR3, the DNA is TGTGCCGGCAGCGTCGCCCTCGACTACTATGGCTACACCTTC. Full variable domain (outside the CDR3, taken from reference TRBV9 and TRBJ1-2): DSGVTQTPKHLITATGQRVTLRCSPRSGDLSVYWYQQSLDQGLQFLIQYYNGEERAKGNILERFSAQQFPDLHSELNLSSLELGDSALYFCAGSVALDYYGYTFGSGTRLTVV.

Details on this clonotype: Being one base from a much bigger clone, this may be a read error. The rearrangement joins TRBV6-6 to TRBJ2-7; a weak D match, TRBD2 (5 bases). The germline gives CDR1 MNHNY, CDR2 SVGAGI (reference sequence). The CDR3 is 15 amino acids. V shed 6 bases and J shed 7 bases, with 22 bases lying between them. The CDR3 DNA sequence: TGTGCCAGCAGCAACCAGAGGACTCCCAACAATGAGCAGTACTTC. Translation: CASSNQRTPNNEQYF.

This CDR3 reads CSADLASGVINEQYF. The CDR3 region has the DNA TGCAGTGCTGACCTGGCTAGCGGGGTGATCAATGAGCAGTACTTC. The chain couples TRBV20-1 to TRBJ2-5, with TRBD2 matching 9 bases. CDR3 length equals 15 residues. V shed 5 bases, J shed 11 bases, and the junction held 18 bases outside the gene matches. Germline CDR1 is DFQATT and CDR2 is SNEGSKA (reference sequence).

This clonotype was seen more than once but under ten times. The chain employs TRBV3-1 and TRBJ1-1; TRBD1 is a possible D gene (5 bases). This CDR3 region has 13 residues. Germline V gene data show CDR1 as LGHDT and CDR2 as YNNKEL (reference sequence). V lost 3 bases to trimming and J lost 6 bases, with 11 bases between them. The CDR3 bases are TGTGCCAGCAGCCAGGGGGTGAGGGCTGAAGCTTTCTTT. Its protein product is CASSQGVRAEAFF.

This chain joins TRBV10-1 and TRBJ2-1; 10 bases align to TRBD2. In germline, CDR1 is WNHNN, CDR2 SYGVQD (reference sequence). Losses at the gene ends were 1 base for V and 7 bases for J; bases not matched to a gene: 4. This CDR3 contains 15 residues. The CDR3 nucleotides are TGCGCCAGCAGTGAGTACAGCGGGGGGGCAAATGAGCAGTTCTTC. It yields the protein CASSEYSGGANEQFF.

With respect to this clonotype: A much larger clone differs from this one at a single base, so this may be a read error. The chain couples TRBV6-1 to TRBJ2-4; 8 bases line up with TRBD1. The germline gives CDR1 MNHNS, CDR2 SASEGT. This CDR3 has 14 amino acids. In DNA, the CDR3 is TGTGCCGGCAGGGCTTCCGGACAGGGTCGGAAGCAGTACTTC. Its protein is CAGRASGQGRKQYF.

The chain uses TRBV7-6 and TRBJ1-4; 7 positions match TRBD1. Trimming at V came to 5 bases and at J to 5 bases, leaving 5 bases not matched to a gene. Germline-derived CDR1 and CDR2 are SGHVS and FNYEAQ. CDR3 length: 14 amino acids. CDR3 in DNA: TGTGCCAGCAGCGCCGACAGGGTGAATGAAAAACTGTTTTTT. Translation gives CASSADRVNEKLFF.

The J gene is TRBJ1-6, the V gene TRBV4-1, with 7 nucleotides matching TRBD1. The CDR3 runs to 15 residues. Germline V gene lookup returns CDR1 MGHRA and CDR2 YSYEKL. V shed 2 bases, J shed 6 bases, and the junction held 4 bases outside the gene matches. CDR3 nucleotide sequence: TGCGCCAGCAGCCAACGGACAGGCCCTAATTCACCCCTCCACTTT. The encoded protein is CASSQRTGPNSPLHF.

The chain is built from TRBV29-1 and TRBJ1-2, with a weak D call TRBD1 (5 bases). CDR1 and CDR2 (germline): SQVTM, ANQGSEA. This CDR3 spans 15 amino acids. Deletions cut 2 bases from V and 8 bases from J, with 21 bases between. CDR3 sequence reads: CSVESILLGRDGYTF. DNA for the CDR3: TGCAGCGTTGAATCGATTTTGCTGGGAAGGGACGGCTACACCTTC.

This sequence joins TRBV12-3 or TRBV12-4 and TRBJ2-7; TRBD1 aligns across 8 bases. V shed 7 bases and J 4 bases; nucleotides not matched to a gene: 6. This CDR3 is 13 amino acids long. This chain's CDR3 is CASKLQGGYEQYF. DNA for the CDR3: TGTGCCAGCAAGCTACAGGGGGGATACGAGCAGTACTTC.

The sample holds many counts of this clonotype. The V gene is TRBV5-1, the J gene TRBJ1-5, with TRBD1 matching over 7 bases. V was pared by 4 bases and J by 0 bases, with 4 bases of the junction left unmatched. CDR1 is SGHRS, CDR2 YFSETQ, per germline. CDR3 size: 15 residues. Written as DNA, the CDR3 is TGCGCCAGCAGCGTAACAGGGGATAGCAATCAGCCCCAGCATTTT. Its protein product is CASSVTGDSNQPQHF.

This clonotype was picked up many times. The chain joins TRBV4-2 to TRBJ2-1; possibly TRBD1 for D (6 bases). The germline CDR1 and CDR2 sequences are LGHNA and YNFKEQ. CDR3 size: 16 residues. The germline V and J ends were trimmed by 4 bases and 6 bases, with 19 bases remaining between them. The CDR3 region is CASSPLKGVPGNEQFF. CDR3 coding DNA: TGTGCCAGCAGCCCCCTAAAGGGGGTGCCGGGCAATGAGCAGTTCTTC.

There are a few counts of this clonotype. The chain joins TRBV18 to TRBJ1-2; possibly TRBD1 for D (5 bases). The CDR3 runs 15 residues. The V end lost 2 bases, the J end lost 4 bases, and 14 bases lay between the germline ends. CDR1 is KGHSH, CDR2 LQKENI, per germline. CDR3 loop: CASSPGAPTGYGYTF. The CDR3 DNA is TGTGCCAGCTCACCAGGGGCGCCAACAGGCTATGGCTACACCTTC.

The chain is built from TRBV27 and TRBJ2-2; a possible D gene is TRBD1 (6 bases). Germline assignment: CDR1 MNHEY and CDR2 SMNVEV (reference sequence). The CDR3 loop spans 14 amino acids. Trimming shortened V by 2 bases and J by 7 bases, and 11 bases separated the two germline ends. CDR3 region: CASSLNRAGGELFF. The CDR3 region has the DNA TGTGCCAGCAGTTTAAACAGGGCTGGCGGGGAGCTGTTTTTT.

This clonotype was detected ten times or more. This sequence joins TRBV20-1 and TRBJ1-2, with D possibly matching TRBD1 (5 bases). Trimming took 6 bases from V and 7 from J, leaving 15 bases between them. CDR3 size: 12 residues. The V gene's germline CDR1 is DFQATT and CDR2 SNEGSKA (reference sequence). The CDR3 protein is CSAHGQRFGYTF. The CDR3 DNA sequence: TGCAGTGCGCACGGACAACGGTTTGGCTACACCTTC.

This rearrangement joins TRBV20-1 to TRBJ1-2, with a tentative D call TRBD1 (5 bases). Germline V gene data show CDR1 as DFQATT and CDR2 as SNEGSKA (reference sequence). The CDR3 extends over 11 amino acids. Trimming stripped 1 base from V and 9 bases from J, with 9 bases between. CDR3 in amino acids: CSARGGISYTF. DNA of the CDR3: TGCAGTGCTAGAGGGGGGATCAGCTACACCTTC.

This clonotype appeared a single time. J is TRBJ2-1 and V is TRBV20-1, with a possible D match to TRBD1 (5 bases). Germline lookup yields CDR1 DFQATT and CDR2 SNEGSKA (reference sequence). The ends were cut back, 7 bases at V and 3 bases at J, with 7 bases in the middle. The CDR3 spans 11 residues. CDR3 DNA: TGCAGTGGTGACAGCTACAATGAGCAGTTCTTC. It is translated as CSGDSYNEQFF.

This clonotype has a handful of counts. V is TRBV7-2 and J is TRBJ2-1; the D is unclear. Near its end, the DNA agrees better with TRBJ2-7, so the J call may be wrong. The CDR3 extends over 18 amino acids. CDR1 is SGHTA and CDR2 is FQGNSA in the germline V gene. The CDR3 spells CASSLVWALRSSYNEQYF. The CDR3 nucleotides read TGTGCCAGCAGCTTAGTCTGGGCCTTGCGGAGCTCCTACAATGAGCAGTACTTC.

This clonotype was observed many times. This chain connects TRBV29-1 to TRBJ1-1; TRBD1 aligns across 10 bases. Trimming removed 7 bases from V and 7 bases from J; junction bases left unmatched: 9. The CDR3 runs 13 residues. Germline V gives CDR1 SQVTM, CDR2 ANQGSEA. CDR3 amino acids: CSASDRGQGEAFF. The CDR3 bases are TGCAGCGCCTCAGACAGGGGGCAGGGTGAAGCTTTCTTT.

This clonotype was picked up a small number of times. This chain uses TRBV28 with TRBJ2-1; a weak D match, TRBD2 (6 bases). TRBJ2-7 explains the end of the DNA better; the J call may be wrong. Germline V gene sequence: CDR1 MDHEN, CDR2 SYDVKM. CDR3 size: 14 residues. The CDR3 here is CASTVPGVNNEQYF. CDR3 coding DNA: TGTGCCAGCACGGTCCCGGGGGTCAACAATGAGCAGTACTTC.

The genes are TRBV7-9 and TRBJ2-1; no clear D gene. V shed 0 bases and J shed 9 bases, with 12 bases lying between them. There are 14 residues in the CDR3. From germline, CDR1 is SEHNR and CDR2 FQNEAQ (reference sequence). DNA of the CDR3: TGTGCCAGCAGCTTAGCCCCCATCAGAGGTGAGCAGTTCTTC. Translated, it gives CASSLAPIRGEQFF.

In its sample, this clonotype was seen many times. The CDR3 bases are TGCGCCAGCAGCTTATCAGGGGGCGGGACTGAAGCTTTCTTT. It specifies CASSLSGGGTEAFF. The chain couples TRBV5-1 to TRBJ1-1; 8 positions match TRBD1. J was trimmed by 5 bases and V by 2 bases; bases with no gene match: 5. Germline values: CDR1 SGHRS, CDR2 YFSETQ. The CDR3 consists of 14 residues.

This clonotype was counted ten times or more. This chain connects TRBV10-3 to TRBJ2-3; 7 bases align to TRBD1. V shed 6 bases and J 0 bases; nucleotides not matched to a gene: 6. CDR3 length: 15 amino acids. Germline CDR1 is ENHRY and CDR2 is SYGVKD. The CDR3 DNA reads TGTGCCATCAGAGCCTCGGACAGGAGCACAGATACGCAGTATTTT. Protein sequence: CAIRASDRSTDTQYF.

About this clonotype itself: A much larger clone is a single base away; this may be a read error. V is TRBV12-3 or TRBV12-4 and J is TRBJ2-1; perhaps TRBD2 as D (5 bases). The CDR3 covers 15 residues. The V and J ends lost 3 bases and 7 bases respectively, with 16 bases between them. The CDR3 DNA sequence: TGTGCCAGCAGTTTCGGGGAAGCCGTACCGAATGAGCAGTTCTTC. It codes for CASSFGEAVPNEQFF.

This clonotype occurred once. Relative to the germline gene, one junction end is altered; a read error may explain this. The V call is TRBV12-3 or TRBV12-4, the J call TRBJ2-3; 7 bases are a match to TRBD1. The CDR3 loop spans 14 amino acids. DNA for the CDR3: TGCGCCAGCACTCAGAACAGGGGAACAGATACGCAGTATTTT. It codes for CASTQNRGTDTQYF.

This chain joins TRBV12-3 or TRBV12-4 and TRBJ2-5; 10 bases agree with TRBD1. The CDR3 is 15 amino acids. V gave up 6 bases and J gave up 11 bases; unmatched junction bases: 15. The CDR3 DNA reads as TGTGCCAGCAGCCCAGGGGGACAGGGGACCGATGAGCAGTACTTC. Its translation: CASSPGGQGTDEQYF.